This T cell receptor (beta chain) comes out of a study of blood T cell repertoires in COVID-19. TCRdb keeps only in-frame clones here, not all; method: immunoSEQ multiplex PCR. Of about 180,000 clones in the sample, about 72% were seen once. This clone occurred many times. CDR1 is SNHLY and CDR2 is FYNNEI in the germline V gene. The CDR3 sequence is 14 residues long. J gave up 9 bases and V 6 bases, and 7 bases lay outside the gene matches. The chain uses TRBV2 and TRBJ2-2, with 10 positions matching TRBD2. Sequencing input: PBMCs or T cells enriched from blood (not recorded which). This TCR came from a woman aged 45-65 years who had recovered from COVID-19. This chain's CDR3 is CASSLSSGSRELFF. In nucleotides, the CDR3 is TGTGCCAGCAGCCTCTCTAGCGGGAGTAGGGAGCTGTTTTTT.